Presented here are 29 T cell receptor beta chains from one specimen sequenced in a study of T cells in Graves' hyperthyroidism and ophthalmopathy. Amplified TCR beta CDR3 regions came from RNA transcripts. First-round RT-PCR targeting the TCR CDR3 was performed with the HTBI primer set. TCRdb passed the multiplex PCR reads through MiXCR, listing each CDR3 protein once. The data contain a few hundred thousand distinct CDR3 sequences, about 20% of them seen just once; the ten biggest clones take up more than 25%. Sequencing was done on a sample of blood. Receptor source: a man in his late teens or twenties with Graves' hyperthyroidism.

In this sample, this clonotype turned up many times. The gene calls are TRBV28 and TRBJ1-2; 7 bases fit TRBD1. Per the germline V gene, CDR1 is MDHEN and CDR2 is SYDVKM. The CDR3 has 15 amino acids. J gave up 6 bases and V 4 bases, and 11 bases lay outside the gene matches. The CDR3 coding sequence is TGTGCCAGCAGTTCAGGGGGGACCAACAAACATGGCTACACCTTC. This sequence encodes CASSSGGTNKHGYTF.

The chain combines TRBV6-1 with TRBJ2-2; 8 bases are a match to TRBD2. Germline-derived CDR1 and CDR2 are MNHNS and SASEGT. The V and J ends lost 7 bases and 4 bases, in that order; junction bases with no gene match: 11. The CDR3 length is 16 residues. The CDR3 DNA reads TGTGCCAGCAAACTCAGCGGGGGCCTGGCCACCGGGGAGCTGTTTTTT. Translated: CASKLSGGLATGELFF.

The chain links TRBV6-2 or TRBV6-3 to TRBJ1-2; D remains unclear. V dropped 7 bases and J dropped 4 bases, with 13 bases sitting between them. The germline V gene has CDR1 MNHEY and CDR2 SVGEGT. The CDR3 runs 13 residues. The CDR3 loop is CASTGAPSYGYTF. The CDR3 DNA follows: TGTGCCAGCACGGGTGCACCTTCCTATGGCTACACCTTC.

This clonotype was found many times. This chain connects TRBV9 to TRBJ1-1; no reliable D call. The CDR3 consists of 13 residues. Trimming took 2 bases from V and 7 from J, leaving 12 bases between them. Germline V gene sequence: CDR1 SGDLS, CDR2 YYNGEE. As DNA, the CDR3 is TGTGCCAGCAGCGTTGGAGGGTGCAATGAAGCTTTCTTT. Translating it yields CASSVGGCNEAFF.

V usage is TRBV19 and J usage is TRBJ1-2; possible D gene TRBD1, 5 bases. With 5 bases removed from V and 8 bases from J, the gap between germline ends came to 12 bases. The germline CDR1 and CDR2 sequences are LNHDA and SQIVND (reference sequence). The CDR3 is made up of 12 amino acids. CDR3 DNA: TGTGCCAGTAGTCCTCGACAGCGGGGCTACACCTTC. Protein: CASSPRQRGYTF.

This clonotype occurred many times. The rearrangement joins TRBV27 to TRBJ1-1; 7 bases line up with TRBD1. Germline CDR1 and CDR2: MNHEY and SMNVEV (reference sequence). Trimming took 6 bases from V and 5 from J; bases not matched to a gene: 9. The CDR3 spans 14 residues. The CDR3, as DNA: TGTGCCAGCAGGGAGACAGGGATGAGAACTGAAGCTTTCTTT. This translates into CASRETGMRTEAFF.

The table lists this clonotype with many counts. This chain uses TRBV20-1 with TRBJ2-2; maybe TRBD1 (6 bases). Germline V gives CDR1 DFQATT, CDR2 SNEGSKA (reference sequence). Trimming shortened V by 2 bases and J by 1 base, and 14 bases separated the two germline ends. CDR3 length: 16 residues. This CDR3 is CSARFFTGRNTGELFF. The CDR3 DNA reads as TGCAGTGCTAGATTCTTTACAGGGAGGAACACCGGGGAGCTGTTTTTT.

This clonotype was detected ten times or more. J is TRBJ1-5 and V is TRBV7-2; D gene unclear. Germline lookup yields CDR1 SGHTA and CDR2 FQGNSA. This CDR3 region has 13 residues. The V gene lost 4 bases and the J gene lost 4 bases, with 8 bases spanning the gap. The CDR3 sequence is CASSSARNQPQHF. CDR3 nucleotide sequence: TGTGCCAGCAGCTCAGCCCGGAATCAGCCCCAGCATTTT.

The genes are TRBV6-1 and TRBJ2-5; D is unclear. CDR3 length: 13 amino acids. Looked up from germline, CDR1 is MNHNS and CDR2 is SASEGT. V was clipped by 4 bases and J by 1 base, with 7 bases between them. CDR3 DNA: TGTGCCAGCAGTGGGGCGGCCCAAGAGACCCAGTACTTC. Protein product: CASSGAAQETQYF.

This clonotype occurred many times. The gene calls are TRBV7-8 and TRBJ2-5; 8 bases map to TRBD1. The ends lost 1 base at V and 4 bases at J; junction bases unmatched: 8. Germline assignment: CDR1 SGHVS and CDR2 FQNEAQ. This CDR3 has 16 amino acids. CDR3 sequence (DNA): TGTGCCAGCAGCTTAGTATCAGGGGGCGCAGGAGAGACCCAGTACTTC. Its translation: CASSLVSGGAGETQYF.

For the CDR3, the DNA is TGTGCCAGCAGCCCTCGGACCTACAGGGACAACGATGGCTACACCTTC. Translation: CASSPRTYRDNDGYTF. The rearrangement joins TRBV3-1 to TRBJ1-2; perhaps TRBD1 as D (6 bases). Between the trimmed V and J ends, which lost 4 bases and 6 bases, there was a span of 21 bases. CDR1 and CDR2 (germline): LGHDT, YNNKEL (reference sequence). The CDR3 extends over 16 amino acids. The full variable domain, with the rest looked up from reference TRBV3-1 and TRBJ1-2, is DTAVSQTPKYLVTQMGNDKSIKCEQNLGHDTMYWYKQDSKKFLKIMFSYNNKELIINETVPNRFSPKSPDKAHLNLHINSLELGDSAVYFCASSPRTYRDNDGYTFGSGTRLTVV.

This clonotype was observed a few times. In DNA, the CDR3 is TGTGCCAGCAGTGACTCCGGCTCCTATAATTCACCCCTCCACTTT. This codes for CASSDSGSYNSPLHF. V gene TRBV6-4 combines with J gene TRBJ1-6; D remains ambiguous. This CDR3 is 15 amino acids long. Germline V gene sequence: CDR1 MRHNA, CDR2 SNTAGT. Trimming removed 0 bases at V and 0 bases at J, with 3 bases between.

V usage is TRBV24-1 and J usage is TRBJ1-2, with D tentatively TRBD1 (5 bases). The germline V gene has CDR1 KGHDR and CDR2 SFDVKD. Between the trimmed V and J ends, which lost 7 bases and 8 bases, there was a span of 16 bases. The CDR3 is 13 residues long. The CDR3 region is CATRGTATGGYTF. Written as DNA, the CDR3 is TGTGCCACCAGAGGGACCGCAACGGGGGGCTACACCTTC.

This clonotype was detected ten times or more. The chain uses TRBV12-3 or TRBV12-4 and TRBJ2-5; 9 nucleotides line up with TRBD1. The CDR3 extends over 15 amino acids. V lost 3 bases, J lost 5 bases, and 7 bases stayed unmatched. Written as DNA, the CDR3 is TGTGCCAGCAGTTTTGGGGACAGGGAACTGGAGACCCAGTACTTC. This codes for CASSFGDRELETQYF.

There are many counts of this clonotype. This chain's CDR3 is CASSVGTDYLNTEAFF. CDR3 DNA: TGTGCCAGCAGTGTCGGGACAGATTATTTGAACACTGAAGCTTTCTTT. The rearrangement uses TRBV2 and TRBJ1-1, with 7 bases matching TRBD1. Germline CDR1 SNHLY, CDR2 FYNNEI. The CDR3 runs 16 residues. V lost 4 bases to trimming and J lost 0 bases; unmatched junction nucleotides: 8.

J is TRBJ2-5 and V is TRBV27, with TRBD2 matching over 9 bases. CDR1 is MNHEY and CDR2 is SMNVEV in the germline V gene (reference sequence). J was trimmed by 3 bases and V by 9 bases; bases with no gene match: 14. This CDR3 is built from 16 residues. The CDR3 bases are TGTGCCAGTCGAGTGGGAAGCGGGGGGACGGAAGAGACCCAGTACTTC. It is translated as CASRVGSGGTEETQYF.

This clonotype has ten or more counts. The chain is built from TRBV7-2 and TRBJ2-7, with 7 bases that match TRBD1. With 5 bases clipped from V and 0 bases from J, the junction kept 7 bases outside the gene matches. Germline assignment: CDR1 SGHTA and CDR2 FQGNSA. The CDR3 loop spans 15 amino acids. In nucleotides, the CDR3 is TGTGCCAGCAGCCGCCGGGACAGTAGCTCCTACGAGCAGTACTTC. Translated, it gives CASSRRDSSSYEQYF.

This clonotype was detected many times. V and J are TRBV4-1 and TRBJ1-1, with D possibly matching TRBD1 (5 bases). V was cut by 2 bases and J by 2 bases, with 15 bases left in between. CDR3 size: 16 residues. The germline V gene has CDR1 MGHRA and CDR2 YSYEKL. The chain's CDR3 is CASSQLTRGVNTEAFF. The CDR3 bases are TGCGCCAGCAGCCAACTAACGAGGGGAGTTAACACTGAAGCTTTCTTT.

The CDR3: CSVEKGTVAFF. The CDR3 bases are TGCAGCGTTGAAAAAGGAACAGTAGCTTTCTTT. The rearrangement joins TRBV29-1 to TRBJ1-1; D gene uncertain. Trimming shortened V by 2 bases and J by 10 bases, and 11 bases separated the two germline ends. Germline V gene lookup returns CDR1 SQVTM and CDR2 ANQGSEA. This CDR3 comprises 11 residues.

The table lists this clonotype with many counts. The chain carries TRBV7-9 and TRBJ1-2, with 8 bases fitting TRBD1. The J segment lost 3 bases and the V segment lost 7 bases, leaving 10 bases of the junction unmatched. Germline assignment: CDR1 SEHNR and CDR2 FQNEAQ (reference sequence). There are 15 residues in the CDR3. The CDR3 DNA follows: TGTGCCAGCACGCCCCTAGGACAGGGAGACTATGGCTACACCTTC. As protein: CASTPLGQGDYGYTF.

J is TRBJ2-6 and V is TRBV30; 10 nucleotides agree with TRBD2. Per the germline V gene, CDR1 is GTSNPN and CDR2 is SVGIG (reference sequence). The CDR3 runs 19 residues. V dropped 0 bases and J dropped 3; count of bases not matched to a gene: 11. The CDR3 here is CAWSVDRSGGADGANVLTF. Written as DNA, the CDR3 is TGTGCCTGGAGTGTAGATAGAAGCGGGGGGGCTGATGGGGCCAACGTCCTGACTTTC.

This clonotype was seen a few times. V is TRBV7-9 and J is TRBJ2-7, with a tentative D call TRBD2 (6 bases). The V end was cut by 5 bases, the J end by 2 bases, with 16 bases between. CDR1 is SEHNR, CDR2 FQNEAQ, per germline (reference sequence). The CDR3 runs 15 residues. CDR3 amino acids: CASSPWRDGAYEQYF. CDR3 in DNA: TGTGCCAGCAGCCCCTGGCGGGACGGAGCCTACGAGCAGTACTTC.

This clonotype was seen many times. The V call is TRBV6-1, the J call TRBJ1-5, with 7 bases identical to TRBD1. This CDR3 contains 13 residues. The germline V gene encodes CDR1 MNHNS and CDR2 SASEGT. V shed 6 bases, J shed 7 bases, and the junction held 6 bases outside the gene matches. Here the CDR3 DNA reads TGTGCCAGCAGCCCTGACAGGGTACAGCCCCAGCATTTT. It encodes CASSPDRVQPQHF.

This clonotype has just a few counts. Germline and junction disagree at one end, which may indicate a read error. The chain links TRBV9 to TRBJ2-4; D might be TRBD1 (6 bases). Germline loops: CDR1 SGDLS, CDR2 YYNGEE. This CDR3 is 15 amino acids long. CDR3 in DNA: TGTGCCAGCAGCGAGGGACACGGAGCCAAAAACATTAAGTACTTC. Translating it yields CASSEGHGAKNIKYF.

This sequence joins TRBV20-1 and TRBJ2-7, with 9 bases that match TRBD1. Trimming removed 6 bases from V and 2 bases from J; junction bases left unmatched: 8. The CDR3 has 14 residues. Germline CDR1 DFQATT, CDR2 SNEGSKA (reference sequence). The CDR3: CSALTGGTAYEQYF. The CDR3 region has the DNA TGCAGTGCACTGACAGGGGGTACCGCCTACGAGCAGTACTTC.

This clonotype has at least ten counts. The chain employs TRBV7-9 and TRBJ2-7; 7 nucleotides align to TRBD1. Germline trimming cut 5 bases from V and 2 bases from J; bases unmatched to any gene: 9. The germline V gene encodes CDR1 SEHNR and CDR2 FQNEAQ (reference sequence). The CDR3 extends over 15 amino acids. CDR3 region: CASSRAGTETYEQYF. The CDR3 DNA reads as TGTGCCAGCAGCCGGGCCGGGACAGAGACCTACGAGCAGTACTTC.

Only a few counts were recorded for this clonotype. The CDR3 protein is CASTPFVGIPYEQYF. CDR3 coding DNA: TGTGCCAGCACCCCCTTTGTCGGGATCCCCTACGAGCAGTACTTC. V gene TRBV6-1 combines with J gene TRBJ2-7, with a possible D match to TRBD2 (5 bases). The CDR3 covers 15 residues. Looked up from germline, CDR1 is MNHNS and CDR2 is SASEGT. Trimming took off 7 bases at V and 2 bases at J, with 18 bases between the two ends.

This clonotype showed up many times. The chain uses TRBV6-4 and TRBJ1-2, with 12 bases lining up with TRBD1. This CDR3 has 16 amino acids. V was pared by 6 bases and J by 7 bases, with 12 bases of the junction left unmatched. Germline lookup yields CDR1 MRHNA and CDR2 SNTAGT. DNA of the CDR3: TGTGCCAGCAGGACCGGGACAGGGGGCGCACGGGCTGGCTACACCTTC. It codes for CASRTGTGGARAGYTF.

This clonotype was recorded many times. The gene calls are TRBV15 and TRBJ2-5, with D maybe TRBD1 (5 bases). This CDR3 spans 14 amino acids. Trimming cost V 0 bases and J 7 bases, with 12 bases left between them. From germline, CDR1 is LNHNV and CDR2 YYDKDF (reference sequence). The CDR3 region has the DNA TGTGCCACCAGCAGAGACAGGGCGTCCGGGACCCAGTACTTC. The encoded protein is CATSRDRASGTQYF. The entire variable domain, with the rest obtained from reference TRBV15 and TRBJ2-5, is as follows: DAMVIQNPRYQVTQFGKPVTLSCSQTLNHNVMYWYQQKSSQAPKLLFHYYDKDFNNEADTPDNFQSRRPNTSFCFLDIRSPGLGDTAMYLCATSRDRASGTQYFGPGTRLLVL.